Listed below are T cell receptor beta chains from one sample, sequenced in a study of blood T cell repertoires in COVID-19. Measured with immunoSEQ multiplex PCR; TCRdb has only the in-frame clones, and not every one. The sample records more than 300,000 clones, approximately 90% being singletons. Input material: PBMCs or T cells enriched from blood (not recorded which). The receptors shown here come from a woman aged 40 to 49 who had been exposed to COVID-19. The CDR3 runs from the conserved cysteine through the conserved F or W. Size values are once, few and many counts, or a class for expanded clones, and some rows have none.

V gene,clone size,CDR3 length,CDR3 protein
TRBV6-1,-,15,CASSDGGRLRNEQFF
TRBV15,-,17,CATSTRLAGGNPGELFF
TRBV19,-,13,CASSRLAEETQYF
TRBV7-9,-,11,CASSLGPAQYF
TRBV3-1/TRBV3-2,few,13,CASSQGGVSGYTF
TRBV18,-,16,CASSPQTSSSTDTQYF
TRBV5-6,-,15,CASRRFEIGADTQYF
TRBV19,-,17,CASTYRPAGPNTGELFF
TRBV6-4,-,13,CASSSQGNQPQHF
TRBV6-5,-,11,CAGDGGNTIYF
TRBV7-2,few,16,CASSLGGLASYNEQFF
TRBV3-1/TRBV3-2,once,15,CASSQTGGSLGEAFF
TRBV2,-,16,CASTEGLVVSYNEQFF
TRBV19,-,13,CARADRGFLSLHF
TRBV4-1,-,16,CASSQVEPPPGNEQFF
TRBV19,-,13,CASSKGRNTEAFF
TRBV27,-,14,CASSPRSRNYGYTF
TRBV7-2,-,14,CASSWTPGNYGYTF
TRBV7-6,once,15,CASSSDRSANSPLHF